The source of this TCR beta chain is a study of control samples from healthy donors and cancer patients (dated by TCRdb to about 2020). The CDR3 numbers 16 residues from cysteine through phenylalanine. The sequence is cut down to CDR3 DNA, 48 bases in frame from base 1. CDR1 and CDR2, per the germline V gene, are SGHTA and FQGNSA. The germline ends are 23 bases apart after V is trimmed by 1 base and J by 11 bases. Turning to this clone: This receptor's antigen is unknown. Nothing much larger sits one base from this clone, and base qualities are not available.

The method was the immunoSEQ multiplex PCR assay. Sourced from immuneACCESS, this table was stored by TCRdb with only in-frame sequences that have V and J called. A share of the clones is absent; for the studies checked, an unresolved V gene accounts for under half, and the remainder has no known explanation. The sample table holds some 94,000 clones, of which approximately 91% were seen once. The biggest ten clones account for 9% to 10% of the sample. The clonotype originates from a woman aged 45-60 years with colorectal cancer. The chain is assembled from TRBV7-2 and TRBJ1-1; the D gene cannot be resolved reliably. Sequenced material: PBMCs. The DNA sequence is as follows: TGTGCCAGCAGCTTAGAAGGCAGCTCGTTATATCGCGGGGCTTTCTTT. Protein translation: CASSLEGSSLYRGAFF.